These 24 T cell receptor beta chains share one sample of origin, sequenced in a study of blood T cell repertoires in COVID-19. This table comes from immunoSEQ multiplex PCR, and its TCRdb copy is limited to in-frame clones, with some not included. In the table there are 130,000 to 150,000 clones, about four fifths of which are singletons. The specimen sequenced was peripheral blood. Receptors were obtained from a human donor in a cohort sampled during active COVID-19.

The CDR3 sequence: CASSVELGFNTEAFF. In DNA form, the CDR3 reads TGTGCCAGCAGCGTTGAACTCGGTTTTAACACTGAAGCTTTCTTT. This rearrangement joins TRBV6-5 to TRBJ1-1; D is undetermined. The CDR3 is 15 amino acids. Germline-derived CDR1 and CDR2 are MNHEY and SVGAGI. V was shortened by 6 bases and J by 2 bases, with 16 bases between the two germline ends.

The V call is TRBV6-5, the J call TRBJ2-7, with TRBD2 as a possible D gene (7 bases). The CDR3 length is 15 residues. Germline V gene sequence: CDR1 MNHEY, CDR2 SVGAGI. V dropped 2 bases and J dropped 7 bases, with 18 bases sitting between them. The chain's CDR3 is CASSYPRGGAREQYF. The CDR3 nucleotides read TGTGCCAGCAGTTACCCAAGGGGGGGGGCAAGGGAGCAGTACTTC.

This clone showed up just a few times. The rearrangement links TRBV19 to TRBJ2-3, with D perhaps matching TRBD2 (6 bases). Germline lookup yields CDR1 LNHDA and CDR2 SQIVND (reference sequence). The V end was cut by 4 bases, the J end by 4 bases, with 15 bases between. The CDR3 contains 15 residues. The CDR3 spells CASSNTGTWADTQYF. CDR3 nucleotide sequence: TGTGCCAGTAGTAATACTGGGACTTGGGCAGATACGCAGTATTTT. Combining the CDR3 with reference TRBV19 and TRBJ2-3 gives the whole variable domain DGGITQSPKYLFRKEGQNVTLSCEQNLNHDAMYWYRQDPGQGLRLIYYSQIVNDFQKGDIAEGYSVSREKKESFPLTVTSAQKNPTAFYLCASSNTGTWADTQYFGPGTRLTVL.

The chain carries TRBV11-2 and TRBJ2-4; a weak D match, TRBD1 (5 bases). The CDR3 loop spans 14 amino acids. V was trimmed by 4 bases and J by 6 bases, leaving 13 bases between them. CDR1 SGHAT and CDR2 FQNNGV come from the germline V gene. The CDR3 is CASSSQGERNIQYF. The DNA of the CDR3 is TGTGCCAGCAGCTCCCAGGGTGAGAGAAACATTCAGTACTTC.

This chain uses TRBV4-1 with TRBJ2-7; D is perhaps TRBD2 (5 bases). The germline gives CDR1 MGHRA, CDR2 YSYEKL. The V end was cut by 0 bases, the J end by 7 bases, with 10 bases between. This CDR3 comprises 13 residues. CDR3 in amino acids: CASSQDRWREQYF. The CDR3 DNA reads TGCGCCAGCAGCCAAGATAGATGGAGGGAGCAGTACTTC.

J is TRBJ2-1 and V is TRBV7-2; 10 nucleotides match TRBD1. V lost 11 bases to trimming and J lost 8 bases; unmatched junction nucleotides: 9. The V gene's germline CDR1 is SGHTA and CDR2 FQGNSA. This CDR3 has 13 residues. As DNA, the CDR3 is TGTGCCGACGGGACAGGGGCTACCGATGAGCAGTTCTTC. Residues: CADGTGATDEQFF.

The V and J genes are TRBV6-5 and TRBJ2-1; 7 bases are shared with TRBD1. Germline loops: CDR1 MNHEY, CDR2 SVGAGI. The CDR3 length is 13 residues. Unmatched junction bases numbered 9, after V lost 6 bases and J lost 10 bases. DNA for the CDR3: TGTGCCAGCAGATCTACAGGGGTAAGGGAGCAGTTCTTC. It encodes CASRSTGVREQFF.

The chain recombines TRBV6-5 with TRBJ1-3, with D unresolved. V was clipped by 6 bases and J by 0 bases, with 9 bases between them. There are 14 residues in the CDR3. Germline-derived CDR1 and CDR2 are MNHEY and SVGAGI. DNA for the CDR3: TGTGCCAGCAGAACCGGGGTCTCTGGAAACACCATATATTTT. Translated: CASRTGVSGNTIYF.

The chain links TRBV7-2 to TRBJ2-7, with D maybe TRBD2 (7 bases). Trimming took off 1 base at V and 6 bases at J, with 13 bases between the two ends. This CDR3 contains 14 residues. Germline V gene lookup returns CDR1 SGHTA and CDR2 FQGNSA. CDR3 in DNA: TGTGCCAGCAGCTTAGGATCAGGGGAGGGCGAGCAGTACTTC. Translation: CASSLGSGEGEQYF.

Ten or more counts support this clone. The V gene is TRBV10-3, the J gene TRBJ2-6, with TRBD1 matching 7 bases. Germline lookup yields CDR1 ENHRY and CDR2 SYGVKD. There are 17 residues in the CDR3. Trimming at V came to 3 bases and at J to 1 base, leaving 6 bases not matched to a gene. The CDR3 DNA reads TGTGCCATCAGTGATGCCCGCAGGGGGTCTGGGGCCAACGTCCTGACTTTC. Amino acids: CAISDARRGSGANVLTF.

The chain links TRBV7-8 to TRBJ2-1; tentatively, D is TRBD2 (5 bases). Germline assignment: CDR1 SGHVS and CDR2 FQNEAQ. V dropped 6 bases and J dropped 3 bases, with 9 bases sitting between them. The CDR3 extends over 13 amino acids. The CDR3 region is CASRRGGYNEQFF. CDR3 bases: TGTGCCAGCAGACGGGGTGGCTACAATGAGCAGTTCTTC.

The rearrangement uses TRBV3-1 (or the pseudogene TRBV3-2) and TRBJ2-7, with a weak D call TRBD2 (6 bases). In germline, CDR1 is LGHDT, CDR2 YNNKEL (reference sequence). This CDR3 is 14 amino acids long. V was shortened by 5 bases and J by 4 bases, with 15 bases between the two germline ends. The CDR3 DNA reads as TGTGCCAGCAGCTTGCGGGACTCCCCGTACGAGCAGTACTTC. Its protein product is CASSLRDSPYEQYF.

V is TRBV19 and J is TRBJ2-7, with 10 bases lining up with TRBD1. Per germline, CDR1 LNHDA and CDR2 SQIVND (reference sequence). The CDR3 spans 15 residues. Trimming cost V 6 bases and J 4 bases; bases outside gene matches: 9. The CDR3 spells CASSGPGQGSYEQYF. In DNA, the CDR3 is TGTGCCAGTAGCGGACCGGGACAGGGGTCGTACGAGCAGTACTTC.

V is TRBV9 and J is TRBJ2-2; D possibly corresponds to TRBD1 (5 bases). CDR3 size: 14 residues. V was trimmed by 7 bases and J by 3 bases, leaving 13 bases between them. The V gene's germline CDR1 is SGDLS and CDR2 YYNGEE. This CDR3 is CASVRGSDTGELFF. DNA for the CDR3: TGTGCCAGCGTAAGGGGATCGGACACCGGGGAGCTGTTTTTT.

There are many counts of this clone. The chain uses TRBV5-6 and TRBJ2-7, with 8 bases that match TRBD1. The CDR3 contains 15 residues. With 1 base clipped from V and 2 bases from J, the junction kept 5 bases outside the gene matches. CDR1 SGHDT and CDR2 YYEEEE come from the germline V gene. The DNA for the CDR3 is TGTGCCAGCAGCTTGCAATCGGGACAGGCCTACGAGCAGTACTTC. Residues: CASSLQSGQAYEQYF.

The chain uses TRBV15 and TRBJ1-2; TRBD1 is a possible D gene (6 bases). The CDR3 is 13 amino acids. Between the trimmed V and J ends, which lost 0 bases and 5 bases, there was a span of 7 bases. Germline lookup yields CDR1 LNHNV and CDR2 YYDKDF (reference sequence). The CDR3, as DNA: TGTGCCACCAGCAGAGACCAGGGGTATGGCTACACCTTC. As protein: CATSRDQGYGYTF.

As DNA, the CDR3 is TGCAGCGTCCAGGGGCGTCAGACCCAGTACTTC. It specifies CSVQGRQTQYF. The rearrangement links TRBV29-1 to TRBJ2-5; perhaps TRBD1 as D (6 bases). The CDR3 contains 11 residues. V lost 6 bases and J lost 6, with 11 bases in between. Germline V gives CDR1 SQVTM, CDR2 ANQGSEA.

The rearrangement joins TRBV5-1 to TRBJ2-5, with TRBD2 as a possible D gene (5 bases). This CDR3 spans 15 amino acids. In germline, CDR1 is SGHRS, CDR2 YFSETQ. V dropped 0 bases and J dropped 4 bases, with 13 bases sitting between them. Here the CDR3 DNA reads TGCGCCAGCAGCTTGGAACGCGCTGGAGGAGAGACCCAGTACTTC. This sequence encodes CASSLERAGGETQYF.

CDR3 amino acids: CASSLGTSRTGELFF. CDR3 sequence (DNA): TGTGCCAGCAGCTTAGGAACTAGCAGGACCGGGGAGCTGTTTTTT. The chain employs TRBV7-2 and TRBJ2-2; D possibly corresponds to TRBD2 (6 bases). The V end was cut by 1 base, the J end by 5 bases, with 11 bases between. The germline V gene has CDR1 SGHTA and CDR2 FQGNSA. The CDR3 has 15 amino acids.

The V and J genes are TRBV7-2 and TRBJ2-5; a possible D gene is TRBD2 (6 bases). CDR1 and CDR2 from the germline V gene are SGHTA and FQGNSA. With 1 base removed from V and 4 bases from J, the gap between germline ends came to 16 bases. The CDR3 loop spans 16 amino acids. CDR3 DNA: TGTGCCAGCAGCTTAGTGGGGCGGGGAGGAGGAGAGACCCAGTACTTC. This sequence encodes CASSLVGRGGGETQYF.

The rearrangement links TRBV6-2 or TRBV6-3 to TRBJ2-7; a possible D gene is TRBD1 (6 bases). Germline V gene sequence: CDR1 MNHEY, CDR2 SVGEGT. The CDR3 loop spans 14 amino acids. Trimming shortened V by 4 bases and J by 1 base, and 11 bases separated the two germline ends. CDR3 amino acids: CASSFGTTSYEQYF. The CDR3 coding sequence is TGTGCCAGCAGTTTCGGGACAACTTCCTACGAGCAGTACTTC.

The chain links TRBV11-2 to TRBJ2-2; no definite D call. Germline V gene data show CDR1 as SGHAT and CDR2 as FQNNGV. CDR3 size: 14 residues. Trimming removed 5 bases at V and 5 bases at J, with 12 bases between. CDR3 in DNA: TGTGCCAGCAGCGTGAACCGCGCGACCGGGGAGCTGTTTTTT. Translation: CASSVNRATGELFF. Combining the CDR3 with reference TRBV11-2 and TRBJ2-2 gives the whole variable domain EAGVAQSPRYKIIEKRQSVAFWCNPISGHATLYWYQQILGQGPKLLIQFQNNGVVDDSQLPKDRFSAERLKGVDSTLKIQPAKLEDSAVYLCASSVNRATGELFFGEGSRLTVL.

V gene TRBV18 combines with J gene TRBJ1-2, with D perhaps TRBD1 (5 bases). V shed 3 bases and J shed 13 bases, with 15 bases lying between them. The CDR3 sequence is 12 residues long. Germline loops: CDR1 KGHSH, CDR2 LQKENI. The CDR3 sequence: CASSPALGPPTF. CDR3 sequence (DNA): TGTGCCAGCTCACCGGCGCTGGGGCCTCCCACCTTC.

V usage is TRBV9 and J usage is TRBJ2-4; possibly TRBD2 for D (7 bases). CDR1 is SGDLS and CDR2 is YYNGEE in the germline V gene. The CDR3 length is 18 residues. The germline V and J ends were trimmed by 3 bases and 3 bases, with 22 bases remaining between them. The CDR3 sequence: CASSDTGGPNSVKNIQYF. The CDR3, as DNA: TGTGCCAGCAGCGATACGGGGGGCCCTAATTCGGTCAAAAACATTCAGTACTTC.